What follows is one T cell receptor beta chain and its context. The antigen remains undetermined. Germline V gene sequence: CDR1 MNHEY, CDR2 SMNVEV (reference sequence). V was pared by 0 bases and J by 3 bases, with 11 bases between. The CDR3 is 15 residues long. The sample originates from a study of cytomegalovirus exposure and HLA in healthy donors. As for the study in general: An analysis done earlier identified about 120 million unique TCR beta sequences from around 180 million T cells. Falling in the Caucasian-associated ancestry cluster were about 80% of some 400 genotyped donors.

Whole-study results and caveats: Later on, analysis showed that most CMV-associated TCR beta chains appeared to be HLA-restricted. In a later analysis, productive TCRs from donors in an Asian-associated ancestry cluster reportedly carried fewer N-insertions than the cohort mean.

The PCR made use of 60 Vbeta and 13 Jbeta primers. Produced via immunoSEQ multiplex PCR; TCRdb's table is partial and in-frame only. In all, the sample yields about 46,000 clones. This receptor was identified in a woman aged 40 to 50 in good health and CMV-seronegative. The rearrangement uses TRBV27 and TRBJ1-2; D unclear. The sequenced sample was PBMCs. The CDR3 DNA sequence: TGTGCCAGCAGTTTATCTCTCCACAGTGACTATGGCTACACCTTC. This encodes CASSLSLHSDYGYTF.